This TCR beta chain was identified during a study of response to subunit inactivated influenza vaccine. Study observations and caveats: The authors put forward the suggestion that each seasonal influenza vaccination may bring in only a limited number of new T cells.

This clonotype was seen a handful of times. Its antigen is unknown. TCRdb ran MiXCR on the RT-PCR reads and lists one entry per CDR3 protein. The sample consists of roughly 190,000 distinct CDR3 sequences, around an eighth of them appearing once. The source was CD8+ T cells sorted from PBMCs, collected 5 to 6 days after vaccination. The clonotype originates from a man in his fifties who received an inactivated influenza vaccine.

CDR3 sequence reads: CASSIRPGQGVNTEAFF. The CDR3 coding sequence is TGCGCCAGCAGTATAAGACCCGGACAGGGGGTTAACACTGAAGCTTTCTTT. The chain employs TRBV4-1 and TRBJ1-1, with 10 bases fitting TRBD1. V shed 6 bases, J shed 2 bases, and the junction held 12 bases outside the gene matches. The CDR3 has 17 residues. Looked up from germline, CDR1 is MGHRA and CDR2 is YSYEKL.